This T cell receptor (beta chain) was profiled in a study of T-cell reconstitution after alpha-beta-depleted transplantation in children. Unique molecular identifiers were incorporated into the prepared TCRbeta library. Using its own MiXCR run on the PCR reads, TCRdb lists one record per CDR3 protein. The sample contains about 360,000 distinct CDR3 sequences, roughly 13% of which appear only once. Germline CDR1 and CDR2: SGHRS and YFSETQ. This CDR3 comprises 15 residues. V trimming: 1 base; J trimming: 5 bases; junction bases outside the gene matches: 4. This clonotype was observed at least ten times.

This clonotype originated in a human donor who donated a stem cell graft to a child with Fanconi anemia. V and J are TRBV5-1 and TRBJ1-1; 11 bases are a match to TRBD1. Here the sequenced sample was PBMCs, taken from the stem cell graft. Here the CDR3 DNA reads TGCGCCAGCAGCTTGATGGGACAGGGGGGGACTGAAGCTTTCTTT. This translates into CASSLMGQGGTEAFF.